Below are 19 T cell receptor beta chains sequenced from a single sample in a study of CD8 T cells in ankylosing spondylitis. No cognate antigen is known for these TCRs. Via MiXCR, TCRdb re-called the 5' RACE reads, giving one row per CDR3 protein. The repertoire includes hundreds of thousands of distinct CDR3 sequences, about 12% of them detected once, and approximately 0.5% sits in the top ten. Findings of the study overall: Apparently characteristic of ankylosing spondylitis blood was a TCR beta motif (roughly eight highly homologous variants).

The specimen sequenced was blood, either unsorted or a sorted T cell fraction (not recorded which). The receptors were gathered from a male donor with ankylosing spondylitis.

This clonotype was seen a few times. CDR3: CASRLRPTENYGYTF. DNA for the CDR3: TGCGCCAGCAGGTTACGACCGACTGAAAACTATGGCTACACCTTC. V gene TRBV4-1 combines with J gene TRBJ1-2; D gene uncertain. The CDR3 is made up of 15 amino acids. The germline gives CDR1 MGHRA, CDR2 YSYEKL. Between the trimmed V and J ends, which lost 6 bases and 2 bases, there was a span of 16 bases.

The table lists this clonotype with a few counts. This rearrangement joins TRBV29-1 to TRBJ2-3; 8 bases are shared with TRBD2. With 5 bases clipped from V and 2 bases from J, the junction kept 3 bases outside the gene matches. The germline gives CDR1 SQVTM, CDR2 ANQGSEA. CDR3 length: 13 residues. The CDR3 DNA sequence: TGCAGCGTTCTAGCGGGTGCCACAGATACGCAGTATTTT. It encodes CSVLAGATDTQYF.

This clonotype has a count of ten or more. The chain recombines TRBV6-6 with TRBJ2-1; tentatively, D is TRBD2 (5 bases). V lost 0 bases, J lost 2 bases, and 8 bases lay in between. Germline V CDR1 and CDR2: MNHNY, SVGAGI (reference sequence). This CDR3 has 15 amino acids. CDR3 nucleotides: TGTGCCAGCAGTTACTCTTTAGCGACCTACAATGAGCAGTTCTTC. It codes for CASSYSLATYNEQFF.

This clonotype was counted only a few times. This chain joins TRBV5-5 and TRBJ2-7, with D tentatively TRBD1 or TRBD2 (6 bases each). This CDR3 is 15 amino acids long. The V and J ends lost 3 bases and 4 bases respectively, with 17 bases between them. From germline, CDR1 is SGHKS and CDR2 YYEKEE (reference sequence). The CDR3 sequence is CASSSSLGGAYEQYF. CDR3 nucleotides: TGTGCCAGCAGCTCCAGCTTGGGGGGCGCGTACGAGCAGTACTTC.

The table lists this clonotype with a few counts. CDR3 DNA sequence: TGTGCCAGCAGTCTGCAGCGGGATAATTCACCCCTCCACTTT. Translating gives CASSLQRDNSPLHF. V is TRBV6-2 or TRBV6-3 and J is TRBJ1-6; D ambiguous. The germline V and J ends were trimmed by 5 bases and 5 bases, with 10 bases remaining between them. This CDR3 is built from 14 residues. Germline V lookup: CDR1 MNHEY, CDR2 SVGEGT.

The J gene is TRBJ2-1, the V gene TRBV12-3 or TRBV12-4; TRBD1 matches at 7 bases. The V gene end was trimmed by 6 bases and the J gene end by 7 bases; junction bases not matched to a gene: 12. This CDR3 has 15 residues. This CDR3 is CASSHRGRGANEQFF. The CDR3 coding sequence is TGTGCCAGCAGCCACAGGGGAAGGGGTGCAAATGAGCAGTTCTTC.

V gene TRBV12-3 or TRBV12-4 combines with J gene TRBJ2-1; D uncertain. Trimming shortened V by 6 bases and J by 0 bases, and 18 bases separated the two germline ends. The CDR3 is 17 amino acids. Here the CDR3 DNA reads TGTGCCAGCAGCCCCTCTCGCGGCCAAGGCTCCTACAATGAGCAGTTCTTC. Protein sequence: CASSPSRGQGSYNEQFF.

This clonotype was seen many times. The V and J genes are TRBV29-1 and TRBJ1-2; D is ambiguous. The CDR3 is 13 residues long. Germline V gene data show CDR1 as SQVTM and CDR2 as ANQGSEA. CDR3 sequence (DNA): TGCAGGATTTCGGAAGGAGCTAACTATGGCTACACCTTC. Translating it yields CRISEGANYGYTF.

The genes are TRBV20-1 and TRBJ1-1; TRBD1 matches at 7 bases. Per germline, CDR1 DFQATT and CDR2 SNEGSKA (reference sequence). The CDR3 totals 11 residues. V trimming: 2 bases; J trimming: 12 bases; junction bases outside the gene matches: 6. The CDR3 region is CSARSTGRSFF. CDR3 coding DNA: TGCAGTGCTAGATCGACAGGGAGGTCTTTCTTT.

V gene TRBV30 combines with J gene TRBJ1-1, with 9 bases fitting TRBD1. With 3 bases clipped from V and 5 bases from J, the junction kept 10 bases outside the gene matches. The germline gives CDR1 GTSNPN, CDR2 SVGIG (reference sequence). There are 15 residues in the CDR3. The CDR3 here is CAWRPPGQGGTEAFF. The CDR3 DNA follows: TGTGCCTGGAGGCCTCCGGGACAGGGAGGTACTGAAGCTTTCTTT.

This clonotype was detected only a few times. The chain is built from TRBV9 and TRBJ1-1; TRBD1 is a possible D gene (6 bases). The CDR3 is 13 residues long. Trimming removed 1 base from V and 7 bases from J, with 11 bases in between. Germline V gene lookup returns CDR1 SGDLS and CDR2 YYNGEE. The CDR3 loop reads CASSVTVTGEAFF. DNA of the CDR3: TGTGCCAGCAGCGTAACCGTGACAGGTGAAGCTTTCTTT.

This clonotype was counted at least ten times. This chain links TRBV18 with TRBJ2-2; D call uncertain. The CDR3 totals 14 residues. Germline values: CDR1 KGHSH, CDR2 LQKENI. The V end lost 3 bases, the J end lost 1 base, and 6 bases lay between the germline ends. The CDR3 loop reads CASSPVRNTGELFF. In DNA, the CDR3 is TGTGCCAGCTCACCCGTGAGGAACACCGGGGAGCTGTTTTTT. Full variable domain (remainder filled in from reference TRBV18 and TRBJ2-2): NAGVMQNPRHLVRRRGQEARLRCSPMKGHSHVYWYRQLPEEGLKFMVYLQKENIIDESGMPKERFSAEFPKEGPSILRIQQVVRGDSAAYFCASSPVRNTGELFFGEGSRLTVL.

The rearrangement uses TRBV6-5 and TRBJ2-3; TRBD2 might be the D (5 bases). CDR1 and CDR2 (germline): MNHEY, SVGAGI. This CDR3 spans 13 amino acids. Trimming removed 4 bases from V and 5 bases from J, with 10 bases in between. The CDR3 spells CASSWTVEDTQYF. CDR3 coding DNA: TGTGCCAGCAGTTGGACTGTGGAAGATACGCAGTATTTT.

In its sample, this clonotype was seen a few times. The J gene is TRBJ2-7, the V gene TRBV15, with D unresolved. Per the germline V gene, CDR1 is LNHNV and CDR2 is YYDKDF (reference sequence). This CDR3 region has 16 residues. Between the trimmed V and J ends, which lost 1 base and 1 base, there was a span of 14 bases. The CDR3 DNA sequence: TGTGCCACCAGCAGAGGGTGGAGATCGAATTCCTACGAGCAGTACTTC. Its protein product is CATSRGWRSNSYEQYF.

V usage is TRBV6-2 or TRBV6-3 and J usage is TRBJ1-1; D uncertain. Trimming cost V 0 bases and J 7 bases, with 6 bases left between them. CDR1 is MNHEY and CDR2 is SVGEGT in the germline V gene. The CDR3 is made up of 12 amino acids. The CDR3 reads CASSYSYDEAFF. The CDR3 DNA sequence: TGTGCCAGCAGTTACTCCTATGATGAAGCTTTCTTT.

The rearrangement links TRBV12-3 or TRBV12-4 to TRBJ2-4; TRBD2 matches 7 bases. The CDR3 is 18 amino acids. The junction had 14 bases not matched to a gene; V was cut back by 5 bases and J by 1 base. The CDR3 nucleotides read TGTGCCAGCAGTCCTCGGACTAGACCTCTCAGGGCCAAAAACATTCAGTACTTC. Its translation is CASSPRTRPLRAKNIQYF.

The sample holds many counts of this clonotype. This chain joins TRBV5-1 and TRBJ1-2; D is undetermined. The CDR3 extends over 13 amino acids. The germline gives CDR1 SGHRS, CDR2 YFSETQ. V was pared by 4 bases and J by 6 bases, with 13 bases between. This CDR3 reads CASSPLTTNGYTF. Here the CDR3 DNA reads TGCGCCAGCAGCCCCCTCACGACTAATGGCTACACCTTC.

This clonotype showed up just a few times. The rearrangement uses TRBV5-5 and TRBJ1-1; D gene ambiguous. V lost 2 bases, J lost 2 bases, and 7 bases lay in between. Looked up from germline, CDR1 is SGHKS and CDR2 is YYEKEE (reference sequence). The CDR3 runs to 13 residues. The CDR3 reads CASSFMINTEAFF. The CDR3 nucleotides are TGTGCCAGCAGCTTTATGATAAACACTGAAGCTTTCTTT.

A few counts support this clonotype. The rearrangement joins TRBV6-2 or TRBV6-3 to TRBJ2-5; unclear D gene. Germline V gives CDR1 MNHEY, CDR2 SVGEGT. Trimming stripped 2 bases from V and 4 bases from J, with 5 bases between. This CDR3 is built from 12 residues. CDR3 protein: CASSYIGETQYF. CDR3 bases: TGTGCCAGCAGTTACATAGGAGAGACCCAGTACTTC.